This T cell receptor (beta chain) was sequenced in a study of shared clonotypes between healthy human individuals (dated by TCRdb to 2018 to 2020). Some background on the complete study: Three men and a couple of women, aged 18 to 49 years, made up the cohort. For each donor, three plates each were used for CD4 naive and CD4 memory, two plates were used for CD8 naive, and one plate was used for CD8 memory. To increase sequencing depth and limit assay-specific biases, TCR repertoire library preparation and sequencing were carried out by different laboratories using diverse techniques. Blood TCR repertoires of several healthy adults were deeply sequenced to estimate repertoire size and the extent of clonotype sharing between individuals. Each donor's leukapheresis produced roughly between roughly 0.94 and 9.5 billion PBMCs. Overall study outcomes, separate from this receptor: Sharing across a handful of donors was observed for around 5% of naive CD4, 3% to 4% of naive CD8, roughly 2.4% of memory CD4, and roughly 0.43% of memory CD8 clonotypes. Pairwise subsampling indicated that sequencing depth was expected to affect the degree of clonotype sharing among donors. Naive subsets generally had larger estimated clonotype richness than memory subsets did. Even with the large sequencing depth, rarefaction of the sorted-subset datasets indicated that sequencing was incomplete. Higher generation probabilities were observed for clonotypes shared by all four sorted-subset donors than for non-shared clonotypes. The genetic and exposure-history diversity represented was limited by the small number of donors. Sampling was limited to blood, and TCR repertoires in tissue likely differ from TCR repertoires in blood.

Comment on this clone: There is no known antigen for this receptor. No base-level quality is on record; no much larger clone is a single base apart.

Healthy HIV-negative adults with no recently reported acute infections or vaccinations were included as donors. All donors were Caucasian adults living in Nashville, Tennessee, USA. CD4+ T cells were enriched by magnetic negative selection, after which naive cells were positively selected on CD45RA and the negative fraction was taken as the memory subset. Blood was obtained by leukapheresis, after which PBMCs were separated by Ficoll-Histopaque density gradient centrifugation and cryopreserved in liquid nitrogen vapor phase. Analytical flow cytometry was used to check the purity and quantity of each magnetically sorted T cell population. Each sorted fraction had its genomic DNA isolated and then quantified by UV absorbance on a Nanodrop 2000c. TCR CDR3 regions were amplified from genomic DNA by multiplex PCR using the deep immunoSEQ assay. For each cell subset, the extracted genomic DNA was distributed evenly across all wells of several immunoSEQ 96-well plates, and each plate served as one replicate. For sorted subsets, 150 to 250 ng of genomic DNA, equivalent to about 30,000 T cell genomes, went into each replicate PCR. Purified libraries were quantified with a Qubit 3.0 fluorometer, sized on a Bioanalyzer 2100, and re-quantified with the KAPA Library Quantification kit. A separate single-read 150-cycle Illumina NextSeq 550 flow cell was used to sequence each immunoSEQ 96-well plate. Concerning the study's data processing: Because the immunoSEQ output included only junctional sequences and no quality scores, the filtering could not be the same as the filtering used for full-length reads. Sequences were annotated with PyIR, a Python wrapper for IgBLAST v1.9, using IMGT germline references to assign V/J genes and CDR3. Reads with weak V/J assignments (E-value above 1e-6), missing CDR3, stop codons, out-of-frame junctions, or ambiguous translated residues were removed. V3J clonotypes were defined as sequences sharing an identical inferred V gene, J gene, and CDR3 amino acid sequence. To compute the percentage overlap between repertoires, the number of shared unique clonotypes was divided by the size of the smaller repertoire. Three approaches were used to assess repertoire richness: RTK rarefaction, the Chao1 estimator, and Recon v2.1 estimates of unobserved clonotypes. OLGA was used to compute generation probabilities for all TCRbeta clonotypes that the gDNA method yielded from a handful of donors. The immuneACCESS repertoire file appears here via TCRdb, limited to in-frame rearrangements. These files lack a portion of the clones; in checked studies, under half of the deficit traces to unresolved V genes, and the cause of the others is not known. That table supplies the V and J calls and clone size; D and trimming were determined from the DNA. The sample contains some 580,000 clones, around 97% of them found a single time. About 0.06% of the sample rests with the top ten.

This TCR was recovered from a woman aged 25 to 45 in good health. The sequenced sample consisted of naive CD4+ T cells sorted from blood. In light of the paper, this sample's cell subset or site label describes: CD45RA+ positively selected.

The CDR3 sequence is CASSPPRGDYEQYF. The DNA is TGTGCCAGCAGCCCTCCCCGAGGGGACTACGAGCAGTACTTC. The chain uses TRBV13 and TRBJ2-7, with the D assignment possibly TRBD1 or TRBD2, given 5 matching bases for each. V loses 5 bases, J loses 3 bases, and the germline ends lie 14 bases apart. Including cysteine and phenylalanine, the CDR3 has 14 amino acids. Only the CDR3 DNA stays, 42 bases, in frame from base 1. The CDR1 and CDR2 encoded by the germline V gene (reference sequence) are PRHDT and FYEKMQ. Here the CDR3 is joined to the reference TRBV13 and TRBJ2-7 genes, and the full variable domain is: AAGVIQSPRHLIKEKRETATLKCYPIPRHDTVYWYQQGPGQDPQFLISFYEKMQSDKGSIPDRFSAQQFSDYHSELNMSSLELGDSALYFCASSPPRGDYEQYFGPGTRLTVT.